The 8 T cell receptor beta chains listed next were all sequenced from one sample in a study of blood T cell repertoires in COVID-19. Repertoires were generated with immunoSEQ multiplex PCR, while TCRdb's copy carries only in-frame clones and drops some. The data show over 150,000 clones, around 83% seen once. The specimen was PBMCs or T cells enriched from blood (not recorded which). These receptor sequences come from a man aged 40-55 years who had recovered from COVID-19.

V gene TRBV25-1 combines with J gene TRBJ1-1, with TRBD1 matching 8 bases. CDR1 and CDR2 from the germline V gene are MGHDK and SYGVNS. J lost 8 bases, V lost 3 bases, and 8 bases had no gene match. CDR3 size: 14 residues. CDR3 region: CASSDETGATEAFF. CDR3 in DNA: TGTGCCAGCAGTGATGAGACAGGGGCTACGGAAGCTTTCTTT.

V gene TRBV28 combines with J gene TRBJ2-1; D is unclear. CDR3 length: 15 residues. Germline assignment: CDR1 MDHEN and CDR2 SYDVKM. V was clipped by 6 bases and J by 3 bases, with 15 bases between them. The CDR3 reads CASRPLETFYNEQFF. The CDR3 DNA is TGTGCCAGCAGACCTCTAGAAACGTTCTACAATGAGCAGTTCTTC.

The gene calls are TRBV19 and TRBJ1-1; no clear D. V lost 5 bases and J 3 bases, leaving 10 bases between the germline ends. Per germline, CDR1 LNHDA and CDR2 SQIVND (reference sequence). There are 13 residues in the CDR3. The CDR3 DNA sequence: TGTGCCAGTAGTGCAACCGGGGACACTGAAGCTTTCTTT. This codes for CASSATGDTEAFF.

The chain is built from TRBV7-9 and TRBJ2-5, with 7 nucleotides matching TRBD1. CDR1 is SEHNR and CDR2 is FQNEAQ in the germline V gene (reference sequence). V gave up 4 bases and J gave up 5 bases; unmatched junction bases: 10. The CDR3 covers 15 residues. CDR3 nucleotides: TGTGCCAGCAGCTCCCGCGACAGGGCAAGGGAGACCCAGTACTTC. The encoded protein is CASSSRDRARETQYF. Looking up the rest from reference TRBV7-9 and TRBJ2-5 gives the full variable domain: DTGVSQNPRHKITKRGQNVTFRCDPISEHNRLYWYRQTLGQGPEFLTYFQNEAQLEKSRLLSDRFSAERPKGSFSTLEIQRTEQGDSAMYLCASSSRDRARETQYFGPGTRLLVL.

The rearrangement uses TRBV7-9 and TRBJ2-5, with D tentatively TRBD2 (6 bases). The V end lost 2 bases, the J end lost 5 bases, and 12 bases lay between the germline ends. This CDR3 is 14 amino acids long. CDR1 and CDR2 from the germline V gene are SEHNR and FQNEAQ (reference sequence). Here the CDR3 reads CASSLRGGLETQYF. The DNA for the CDR3 is TGTGCCAGCAGCTTAAGAGGAGGGCTGGAGACCCAGTACTTC.

This chain uses TRBV9 with TRBJ2-7; 10 bases agree with TRBD1. This CDR3 has 14 amino acids. With 4 bases clipped from V and 3 bases from J, the junction kept 4 bases outside the gene matches. Germline CDR1 reads SGDLS; CDR2 reads YYNGEE. The CDR3 protein is CASSPRTGGYEQYF. The CDR3 bases are TGTGCCAGCAGCCCCCGGACAGGGGGCTACGAGCAGTACTTC.

The gene calls are TRBV19 and TRBJ1-2; a possible D gene is TRBD1 (5 bases). The CDR3 sequence is 15 residues long. The germline V and J ends were trimmed by 6 bases and 8 bases, with 22 bases remaining between them. The germline V gene has CDR1 LNHDA and CDR2 SQIVND (reference sequence). The CDR3: CASSYPIQDPGGYTF. DNA of the CDR3: TGTGCCAGTAGCTATCCGATACAGGATCCCGGCGGCTACACCTTC.

The rearrangement uses TRBV27 and TRBJ2-1; no clear D gene. This CDR3 contains 13 residues. Germline CDR1 is MNHEY and CDR2 is SMNVEV (reference sequence). V lost 0 bases and J lost 7, with 7 bases in between. CDR3 protein: CASSLSRRNEQFF. The CDR3 region has the DNA TGTGCCAGCAGTTTATCGCGGCGGAATGAGCAGTTCTTC.